Given below is one TCR beta chain in context. Antigen: not known. The sample is drawn from a study of OX40 agonist ivuxolimab in advanced cancers. At the level of the study: The dose-escalation cohort was over 65% male, with a mean age of about 56 years, ranging about 20 to 85.

General observations from the study: CD4+ and CD8+ blood T cells expanded clonally by week 6 at 0.1 to 3.0 mg/kg.

Data came from immunoSEQ multiplex PCR; TCRdb stores just in-frame clones and leaves some out. The data hold approximately 18,000 clones, with roughly four fifths observed a single time. The germline CDR1 and CDR2 sequences are ENHRY and SYGVKD. V shed 3 bases, J shed 7 bases, and the junction held 6 bases outside the gene matches. The CDR3 runs to 14 residues. Sequencing was performed on CD4+ or CD8+ T cells sorted from blood, taken in a trial of the OX40 agonist ivuxolimab. The TCR was taken from an adult with an advanced solid tumor such as melanoma, head and neck, liver or kidney cancer. The chain uses TRBV10-3 and TRBJ1-2; 9 positions agree with TRBD1. CDR3 region: CAISDPGQGSGYTF. CDR3 DNA sequence: TGTGCCATCAGTGACCCGGGACAGGGATCTGGCTACACCTTC.